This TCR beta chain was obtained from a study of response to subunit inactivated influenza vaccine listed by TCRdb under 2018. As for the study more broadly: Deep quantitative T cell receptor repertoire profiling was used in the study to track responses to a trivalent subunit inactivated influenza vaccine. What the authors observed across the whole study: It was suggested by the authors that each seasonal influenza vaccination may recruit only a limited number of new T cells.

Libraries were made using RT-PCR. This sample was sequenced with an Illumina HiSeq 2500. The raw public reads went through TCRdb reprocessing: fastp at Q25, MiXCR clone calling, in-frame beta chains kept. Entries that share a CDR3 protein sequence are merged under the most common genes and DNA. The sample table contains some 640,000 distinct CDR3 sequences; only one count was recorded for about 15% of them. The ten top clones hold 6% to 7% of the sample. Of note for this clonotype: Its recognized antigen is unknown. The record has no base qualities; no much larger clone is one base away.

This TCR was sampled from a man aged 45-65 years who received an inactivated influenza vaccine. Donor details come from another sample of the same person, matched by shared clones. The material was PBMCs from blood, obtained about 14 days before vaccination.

The encoded CDR3 is CASDKGSGDSFYNEQFF. The nucleotide sequence is TGTGCCAGCGACAAGGGCTCGGGGGACAGCTTCTACAATGAGCAGTTCTTC. The chain links TRBV25-1 with TRBJ2-1; the D gene is perhaps TRBD1, on 7 matching bases. V is pared back by 8 bases and J by 3 bases, with 23 bases lying between the germline termini. The CDR3 starts with the cysteine, ends with the phenylalanine, and has 17 residues. Only the CDR3 DNA is retained, 51 bases long and in frame from the first base. CDR1 and CDR2, looked up from the germline V gene, are MGHDK and SYGVNS.